Listed here are 18 T cell receptor beta chains from one sample, sequenced in a study of T cell repertoires in cytomegalovirus infection. In TCRdb, the reads were re-called with MiXCR into one record per CDR3 protein. The table has around 450,000 distinct CDR3 sequences, approximately 31% seen once. The sequenced sample was PBMCs. These receptors came from a human donor in good health (CMV status not recorded). Some clones in this sample may be carry-over from other donors' samples.

This chain uses TRBV15 with TRBJ2-1; no firm D call. Trimming shortened V by 4 bases and J by 0 bases, and 13 bases separated the two germline ends. The CDR3 is 16 amino acids. In germline, CDR1 is LNHNV, CDR2 YYDKDF (reference sequence). The DNA of the CDR3 is TGTGCCACCAGCACTACAACTCGCGACTCCTACAATGAGCAGTTCTTC. Protein sequence: CATSTTTRDSYNEQFF.

This clonotype has at least ten counts. The chain uses TRBV4-2 and TRBJ2-3, with D perhaps TRBD2 (5 bases). Trimming took off 4 bases at V and 3 bases at J, with 11 bases between the two ends. The CDR3 loop spans 14 amino acids. CDR1 is LGHNA, CDR2 YNFKEQ, per germline. CDR3: CASSRLEETDTQYF. CDR3 DNA sequence: TGTGCCAGCAGCCGACTGGAGGAGACAGATACGCAGTATTTT.

Regarding this clonotype: The germline gene is not matched at one end of the junction; a read error may be the cause. The chain has TRBV29-1 and TRBJ1-2; D remains unclear. This CDR3 has 11 amino acids. CDR1 is SQVTM, CDR2 ANQGSEA, per germline. CDR3 residues: CSAELDPGYTF. CDR3 sequence (DNA): TGCAGCGCTGAACTTGACCCTGGCTACACCTTC.

This clonotype was picked up a small number of times. The chain is built from TRBV6-2 or TRBV6-3 and TRBJ2-7; possible D gene TRBD1, 7 bases. This CDR3 has 14 residues. CDR1 is MNHEY, CDR2 SVGEGT, per germline. V gave up 3 bases and J gave up 5 bases, with 14 bases separating them. CDR3 residues: CASSYARGVNEQYF. CDR3 coding DNA: TGTGCCAGCAGTTATGCCAGGGGGGTAAACGAGCAGTACTTC.

This chain joins TRBV2 and TRBJ2-7; 7 nucleotides align to TRBD2. The CDR3 consists of 12 residues. The J segment lost 2 bases and the V segment lost 8 bases, leaving 3 bases of the junction unmatched. CDR1 SNHLY and CDR2 FYNNEI come from the germline V gene. This CDR3 reads CASLGGAYEQYF. The CDR3 DNA reads as TGTGCCAGCCTGGGAGGGGCCTACGAGCAGTACTTC.

About this clonotype: The conserved phenylalanine or tryptophan normally closing the CDR3 is absent here, so this likely arose from a read error. The chain joins TRBV19 to TRBJ2-7, with D maybe TRBD2 (5 bases). Germline-derived CDR1 and CDR2 are LNHDA and SQIVND (reference sequence). The CDR3 runs 15 residues. V was trimmed by 6 bases and J by 1 base, leaving 16 bases between them. CDR3 DNA sequence: TGTGCCAGTAGCGACGGAGGACCGACATCCTACGAGCAGTACTTA. It is translated as CASSDGGPTSYEQYL.

The chain uses TRBV6-1 and TRBJ2-7; perhaps TRBD1 as D (6 bases). Germline V CDR1 and CDR2: MNHNS, SASEGT. The V end lost 4 bases, the J end lost 5 bases, and 18 bases lay between the germline ends. This CDR3 is 15 amino acids long. This CDR3 is CASSGQETGFHEQYF. The CDR3 region has the DNA TGTGCCAGCAGTGGACAGGAAACGGGGTTCCACGAGCAGTACTTC.

The sample holds a few counts of this clonotype. The chain combines TRBV6-6 with TRBJ1-5; D is ambiguous. The CDR3 runs 14 residues. The V gene lost 2 bases and the J gene lost 1 base, with 6 bases spanning the gap. The germline CDR1 and CDR2 sequences are MNHNY and SVGAGI (reference sequence). The CDR3 nucleotides are TGTGCCAGCAGTTACAGGGAGAGCAATCAGCCCCAGCATTTT. Translated: CASSYRESNQPQHF.

This clonotype appeared a few times. Here the CDR3 DNA reads TGTGCCAGCAGTGAATTTAGCGGACTAACTAATGAAAAACTGTTTTTT. Protein product: CASSEFSGLTNEKLFF. This sequence joins TRBV25-1 and TRBJ1-4, with D uncertain. The CDR3 has 16 amino acids. The germline V gene encodes CDR1 MGHDK and CDR2 SYGVNS. V dropped 1 base and J dropped 1 base, with 10 bases sitting between them. Together with reference TRBV25-1 and TRBJ1-4, the CDR3 gives the full variable domain: EADIYQTPRYLVIGTGKKITLECSQTMGHDKMYWYQQDPGMELHLIHYSYGVNSTEKGDLSSESTVSRIRTEHFPLTLESARPSHTSQYLCASSEFSGLTNEKLFFGSGTQLSVL.

This clonotype has only one observation. The chain joins TRBV7-6 to TRBJ1-4; D is perhaps TRBD1 (5 bases). The V end was cut by 4 bases, the J end by 11 bases, with 20 bases between. Per germline, CDR1 SGHVS and CDR2 FNYEAQ. The CDR3 has 15 amino acids. CDR3 bases: TGTGCCAGCAGCTCACTCCGGGACCGGCGGGGGAAACTGTTTTTT. Protein: CASSSLRDRRGKLFF.

The chain joins TRBV7-9 to TRBJ1-1; no clear D. V dropped 3 bases and J dropped 7 bases, with 9 bases sitting between them. This CDR3 is 12 amino acids long. CDR1 SEHNR and CDR2 FQNEAQ come from the germline V gene (reference sequence). CDR3 in DNA: TGTGCCAGCAGCTTTACAGCGGGTGAAGCTTTCTTT. It encodes CASSFTAGEAFF.

The chain employs TRBV7-6 and TRBJ1-2, with unresolved D. V was shortened by 6 bases and J by 4 bases, with 9 bases between the two germline ends. The CDR3 runs 12 residues. Germline values: CDR1 SGHVS, CDR2 FNYEAQ. CDR3 sequence (DNA): TGTGCCAGCAGTCCGGGGAGCTATGGCTACACCTTC. Its protein product is CASSPGSYGYTF. The full variable domain, completed using reference TRBV7-6 and TRBJ1-2, is GAGVSQSPRYKVTKRGQDVALRCDPISGHVSLYWYRQALGQGPEFLTYFNYEAQQDKSGLPNDRFSAERPEGSISTLTIQRTEQRDSAMYRCASSPGSYGYTFGSGTRLTVV.

This clonotype was seen only a few times. Sequence at one end of the junction differs from germline and may be a read error. The chain recombines TRBV4-1 with TRBJ1-6; 12 bases match TRBD1. This CDR3 has 19 amino acids. The germline gives CDR1 MGHRA, CDR2 YSYEKL. Here the CDR3 reads CASSHPYGTGGHYNSPLHF. The CDR3 DNA reads as TGTGCCAGCAGCCACCCCTATGGGACAGGGGGCCACTATAATTCACCCCTCCACTTT.

This clonotype was seen only a few times. V gene TRBV5-1 combines with J gene TRBJ1-1; D remains ambiguous. V lost 3 bases, J lost 4 bases, and 16 bases lay in between. The CDR3 spans 15 residues. Looked up from germline, CDR1 is SGHRS and CDR2 is YFSETQ. CDR3: CASSSSQVPTTEAFF. The CDR3, as DNA: TGCGCCAGCAGCTCCTCGCAGGTACCGACCACTGAAGCTTTCTTT.

A note on this clonotype: One base away lies a much larger clone, so this may be a sequencing read error. V usage is TRBV28 and J usage is TRBJ1-1; possibly TRBD1 for D (5 bases). The CDR3 is made up of 15 amino acids. Germline V gene sequence: CDR1 MDHEN, CDR2 SYDVKM. Written as DNA, the CDR3 is TGTGCCAGCAGTACCTTCAGACAGTCTAACACTCAAGCTTTCTTT. Translation: CASSTFRQSNTQAFF.

The rearrangement joins TRBV12-3 or TRBV12-4 to TRBJ2-2; possibly TRBD2 for D (5 bases). V was clipped by 3 bases and J by 5 bases, with 16 bases between them. CDR3 length: 16 amino acids. CDR3 DNA: TGTGCCAGCAGTTTCCGAGACAACCCGGGAACCGGGGAGCTGTTTTTT. It is translated as CASSFRDNPGTGELFF.

This clonotype was picked up many times. The chain joins TRBV10-3 to TRBJ2-2; 8 nucleotides match TRBD2. This CDR3 spans 14 amino acids. The V gene's germline CDR1 is ENHRY and CDR2 SYGVKD. After removal of 11 bases from V and 2 bases from J, the junction contained 7 bases not matched to a gene. The CDR3 DNA sequence: TGTGCCGCATCAGCGGGGGACAACACCGGGGAGCTGTTTTTT. Its protein is CAASAGDNTGELFF.

The gene calls are TRBV6-6 and TRBJ2-5; D perhaps matches TRBD1 (6 bases). Germline V gene lookup returns CDR1 MNHNY and CDR2 SVGAGI (reference sequence). The CDR3 runs 15 residues. Trimming cost V 11 bases and J 5 bases, with 24 bases left between them. For the CDR3, the DNA is TGTGCCCTCATCTCTCGGGGCAGGGGTGGGGAGACCCAGTACTTC. It translates to CALISRGRGGETQYF.